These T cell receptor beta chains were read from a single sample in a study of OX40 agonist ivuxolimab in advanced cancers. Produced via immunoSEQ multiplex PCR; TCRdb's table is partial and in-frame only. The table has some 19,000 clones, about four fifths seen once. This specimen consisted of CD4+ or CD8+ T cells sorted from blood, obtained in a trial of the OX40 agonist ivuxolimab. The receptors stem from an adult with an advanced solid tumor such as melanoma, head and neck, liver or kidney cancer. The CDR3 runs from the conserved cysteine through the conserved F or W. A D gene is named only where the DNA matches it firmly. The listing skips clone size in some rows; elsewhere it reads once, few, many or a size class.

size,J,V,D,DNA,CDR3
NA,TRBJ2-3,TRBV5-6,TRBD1,TGTGCCAGCAGCTTTAGGGCCCTGGGACAGGGTAGAGATACGCAGTATTTT,CASSFRALGQGRDTQYF
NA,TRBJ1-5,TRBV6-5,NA,TGTGCCAGCAGTTACTCCGGATCCCGGTATCAGCCCCAGCATTTT,CASSYSGSRYQPQHF
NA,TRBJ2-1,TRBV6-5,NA,TGTGCCAGCAGTCTGACTAGACCTCCCTACAATGAGCAGTTCTTC,CASSLTRPPYNEQFF
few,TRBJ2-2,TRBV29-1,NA,TGCAGCGCTTTCACCGGGGAGCTGTTTTTT,CSAFTGELFF
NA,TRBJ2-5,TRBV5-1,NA,TGCGCCAGCAGCTTGGCCGCAGGATTACGAGAGACCCAGTACTTC,CASSLAAGLRETQYF
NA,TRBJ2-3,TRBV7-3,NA,TGTGCCAGCAGCTTAGTAGCCGACACAGATACGCAGTATTTT,CASSLVADTDTQYF
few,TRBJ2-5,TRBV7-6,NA,TGTGCCAGCAGCTTAGGGTGGGGCCTCCAAGAGACCCAGTACTTC,CASSLGWGLQETQYF
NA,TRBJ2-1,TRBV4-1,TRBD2,TGCGCCAGCAGCCGCATGACTAGCGGGCTCCAGTTCTTC,CASSRMTSGLQFF
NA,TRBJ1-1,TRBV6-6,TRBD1,TGTGCCAGCAGTTCTTACACAGGGGGCACTGAAGCTTTCTTT,CASSSYTGGTEAFF
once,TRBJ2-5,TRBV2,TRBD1,TGTGCCAGCAAGGGCACGACAGGGGGGAGGGAGACCCAGTACTTC,CASKGTTGGRETQYF
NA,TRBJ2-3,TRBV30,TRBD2,TGTGCGTCGACGGCCGGGGGGACAGATACGCAGTATTTT,CASTAGGTDTQYF
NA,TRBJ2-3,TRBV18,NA,TGTGCCAGCTCTCTCCGTAGGGGAGGCTATGGGAATAGCACAGATACGCAGTATTTT,CASSLRRGGYGNSTDTQYF
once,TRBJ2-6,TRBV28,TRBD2,TGTGCCAGCAGTGCGACCAAAACTAGCGGGCCGGACTGGGGCGGGGCCAACGTCCTGACTTTC,CASSATKTSGPDWGGANVLTF
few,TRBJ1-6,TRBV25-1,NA,TGTGCCAGCAGTCTGGGACAAGATCTAAATTCACCCCTCCACTTT,CASSLGQDLNSPLHF
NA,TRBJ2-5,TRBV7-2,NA,TGTGCCAGCAGCTTAGCCCGTTGGGACAAGCAAGAGACCCAGTACTTC,CASSLARWDKQETQYF
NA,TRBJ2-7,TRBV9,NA,TGTGCCAGCAGCCCGAGAGTGGCGGGAACCTACGAGCAGTACTTC,CASSPRVAGTYEQYF
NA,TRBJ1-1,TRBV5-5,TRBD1,TGTGCCAGCAGCGATGGGACAGGGGACCCGAACACTGAAGCTTTCTTT,CASSDGTGDPNTEAFF
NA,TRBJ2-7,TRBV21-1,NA,TGTGCCAGCAGTTCGCCCGTAGGCTACGAGCAGTACTTC,CASSSPVGYEQYF
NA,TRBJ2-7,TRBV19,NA,TGTGCCAGTAGTAAGGCTGTCCTTAAGACCGAGCAGTACTTC,CASSKAVLKTEQYF
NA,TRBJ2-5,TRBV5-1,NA,TGCGCCAGCAGCCAGGACCAAGGGCAAGAGACCCAGTACTTC,CASSQDQGQETQYF
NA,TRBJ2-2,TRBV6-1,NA,TGTGCCAGCAGAGGACAGATGAACACCGGGGAGCTGTTTTTT,CASRGQMNTGELFF
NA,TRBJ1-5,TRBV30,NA,TGTGCCTGGAGCGCGGGACTGATAGCGAAGGGAGGCAATCAGCCCCAGCATTTT,CAWSAGLIAKGGNQPQHF
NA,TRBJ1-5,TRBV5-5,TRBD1,TGTGCCAGCAGCTCCACCGGGACAGGGGGCAATCAGCCCCAGCATTTT,CASSSTGTGGNQPQHF
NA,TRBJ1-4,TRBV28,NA,TGTGCCAGTGTAACCGGCGCAACTAATGAAAAACTGTTTTTT,CASVTGATNEKLFF
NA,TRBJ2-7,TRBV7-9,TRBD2,TGTGCCAGCAGCCCCCAGGGCGGGAGGAGGCCCTACGAGCAGTACTTC,CASSPQGGRRPYEQYF
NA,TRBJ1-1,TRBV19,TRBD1,TGTGCCAGTAGTCCACAAGGGGGACAGGGTCGGACTGAAGCTTTCTTT,CASSPQGGQGRTEAFF
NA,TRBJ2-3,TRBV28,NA,TGTGCCAGCAGTTTACGGGGAGATACGCAGTATTTT,CASSLRGDTQYF
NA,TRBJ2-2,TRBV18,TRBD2,TGTGCCAGCTCACCACCGGGACTAGCGGGAGGTGACGGGGAGCTGTTTTTT,CASSPPGLAGGDGELFF
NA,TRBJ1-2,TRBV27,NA,TGTGCCACCGTGGGACTTCGCGGCTACACCTTC,CATVGLRGYTF
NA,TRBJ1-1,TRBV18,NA,TGTGCCAGCTCACCCGGGACGGTGAACACTGAAGCTTTCTTT,CASSPGTVNTEAFF
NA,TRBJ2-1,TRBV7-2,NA,TGTGCCAGCACCACTCCGACAAACTCTAGGTCCTCCTACAATGAGCAGTTCTTC,CASTTPTNSRSSYNEQFF
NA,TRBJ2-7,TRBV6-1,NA,TGTGCCAGCAGTGCCCGACAGGACCGTCGATCGGTCGAGCAGTACTTC,CASSARQDRRSVEQYF
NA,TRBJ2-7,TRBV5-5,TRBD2,TGTGCCAGCAGCCCGATCGGGACTAGCGGGACCTACGAGCAGTACTTC,CASSPIGTSGTYEQYF
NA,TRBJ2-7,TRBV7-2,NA,TGTGCCAGCAGCTTCCAGGTCACCTCCTACGAGCAGTACTTC,CASSFQVTSYEQYF
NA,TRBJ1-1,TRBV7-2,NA,TGTGCCAGCAGCTTAGTAAAAAACACTGAAGCTTTCTTT,CASSLVKNTEAFF
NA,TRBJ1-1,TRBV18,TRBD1,TGTGCCAGCTCCCAGGGGGCGGGGACTGAAGCTTTCTTT,CASSQGAGTEAFF
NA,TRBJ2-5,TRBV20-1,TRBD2,TGCAGCCCGGGGGGGCGGGAGACCCAGTACTTC,CSPGGRETQYF
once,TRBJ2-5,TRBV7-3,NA,TGTGCCAGCAGCTTAAACAGGGAAGAGACCCAGTACTTC,CASSLNREETQYF
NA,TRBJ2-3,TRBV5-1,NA,TGCGCCAGCAGGATTTCGGTGACTAGCACAGATACGCAGTATTTT,CASRISVTSTDTQYF
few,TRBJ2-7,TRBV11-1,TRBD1,TGTGCCAGCAGCCGGGGGACAGGTTCGACCTACGAGCAGTACTTC,CASSRGTGSTYEQYF
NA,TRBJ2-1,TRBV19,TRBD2,TGTGCCAGTAGTGCCCGTGGAGCGGGGGGGCCCTACAATGAGCAGTTCTTC,CASSARGAGGPYNEQFF